This T cell receptor beta chain was sequenced for a study of T cell repertoires in aging, cancer and after chemotherapy. The template was genomic DNA from peripheral blood, not RNA. The CDR3 contains 15 residues. Trimming left V 1 base short and J 2 bases short, with 11 bases between. Germline CDR1 is SGHRS and CDR2 is YFSETQ. Rearranged V-D-J TRB sequences were amplified with a mixed TRB-A/B primer pool. One entry per CDR3 protein, called by TCRdb with MiXCR from the multiplex PCR reads. The sample lists several thousand distinct CDR3 sequences, 30% occurring once. A few counts support this clonotype. Its antigen remains unidentified. Notes on the study in general: In hematological cancer patients, infiltrated lymphoid organs may have impaired thymic emigration or peripheral T cell expansion. Across the chemotherapy interval, each cancer cohort showed higher median generation probability, suggesting thymic rebound. Untreated cancer patients had significantly lower blood TCR diversity than age-matched healthy donors. In healthy donors, age-related TCR diversity loss mainly reflected lost richness.

V gene TRBV5-1 combines with J gene TRBJ2-3; perhaps TRBD2 as D (7 bases). The sequence was collected from a human donor with a blood cancer. The material sequenced was blood. The CDR3 region is CASSLNGGPTDTQYF. The CDR3 DNA reads TGCGCCAGCAGCTTGAACGGGGGGCCCACAGATACGCAGTATTTT.